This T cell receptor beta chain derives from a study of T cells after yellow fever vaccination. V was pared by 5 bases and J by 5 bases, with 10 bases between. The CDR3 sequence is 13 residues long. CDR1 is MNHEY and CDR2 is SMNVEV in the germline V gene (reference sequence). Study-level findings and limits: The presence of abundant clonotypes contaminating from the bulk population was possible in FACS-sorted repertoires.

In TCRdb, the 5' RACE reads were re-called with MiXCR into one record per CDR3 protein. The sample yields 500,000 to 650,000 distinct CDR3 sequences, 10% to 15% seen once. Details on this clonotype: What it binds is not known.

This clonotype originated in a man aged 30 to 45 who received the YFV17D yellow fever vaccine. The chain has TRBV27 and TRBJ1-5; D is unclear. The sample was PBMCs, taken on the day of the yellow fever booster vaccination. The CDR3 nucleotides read TGTGCCAGCAGTCTCCGGGCCCATCAGCCCCAGCATTTT. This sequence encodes CASSLRAHQPQHF.